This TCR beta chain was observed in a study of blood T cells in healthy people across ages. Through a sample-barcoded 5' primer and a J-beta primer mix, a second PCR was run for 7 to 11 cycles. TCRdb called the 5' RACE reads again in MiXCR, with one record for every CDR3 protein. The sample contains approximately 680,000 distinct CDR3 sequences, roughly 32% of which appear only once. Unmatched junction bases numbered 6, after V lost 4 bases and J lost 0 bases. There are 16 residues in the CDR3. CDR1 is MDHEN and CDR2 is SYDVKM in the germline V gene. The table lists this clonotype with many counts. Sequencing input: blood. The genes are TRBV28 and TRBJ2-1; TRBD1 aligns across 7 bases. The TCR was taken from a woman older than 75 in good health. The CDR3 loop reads CASSSRAGGSYNEQFF. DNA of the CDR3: TGTGCCAGCAGTTCAAGGGCAGGGGGCTCCTACAATGAGCAGTTCTTC.